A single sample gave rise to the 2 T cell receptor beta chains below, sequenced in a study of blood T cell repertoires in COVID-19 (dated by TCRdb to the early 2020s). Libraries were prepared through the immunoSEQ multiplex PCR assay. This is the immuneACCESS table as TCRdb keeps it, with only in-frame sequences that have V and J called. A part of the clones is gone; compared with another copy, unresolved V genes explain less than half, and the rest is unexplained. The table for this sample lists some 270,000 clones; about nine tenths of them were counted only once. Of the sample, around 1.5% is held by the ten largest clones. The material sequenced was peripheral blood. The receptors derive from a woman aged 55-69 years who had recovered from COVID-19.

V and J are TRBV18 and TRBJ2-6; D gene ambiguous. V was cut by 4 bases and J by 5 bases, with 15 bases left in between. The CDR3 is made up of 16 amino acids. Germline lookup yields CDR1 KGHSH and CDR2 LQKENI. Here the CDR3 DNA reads TGTGCCAGCTCACTTGTCGCCGGCGGCCGGGCCAACGTCCTGACTTTC. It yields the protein CASSLVAGGRANVLTF.

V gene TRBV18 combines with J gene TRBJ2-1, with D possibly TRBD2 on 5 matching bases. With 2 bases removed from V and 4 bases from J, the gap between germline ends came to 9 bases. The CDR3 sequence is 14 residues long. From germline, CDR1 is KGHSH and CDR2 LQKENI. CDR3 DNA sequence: TGTGCCAGCTCACCAAGAACGGGATACAATGAGCAGTTCTTC. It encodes CASSPRTGYNEQFF. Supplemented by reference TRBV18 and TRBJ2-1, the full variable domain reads NAGVMQNPRHLVRRRGQEARLRCSPMKGHSHVYWYRQLPEEGLKFMVYLQKENIIDESGMPKERFSAEFPKEGPSILRIQQVVRGDSAAYFCASSPRTGYNEQFFGPGTRLTVL.